This TCR beta chain was identified in a study of post-analysis software for immune sequencing data. Study outcomes and limitations: A few TRBV segments (TRBV5-6, TRBV5-1 and TRBV20-1 among them) occurred more frequently in patients than in controls.

V shed 0 bases and J shed 7 bases, with 12 bases lying between them. CDR3 length equals 14 residues. From germline, CDR1 is MNHEY and CDR2 SVGEGT. As for this clonotype: Its antigen is unidentified.

The TCR beta cDNA libraries contained unique molecular identifiers. TCRdb used MiXCR to reprocess the PCR reads, holding one entry per CDR3 protein. The top ten clones hold about 11% of a sample with around 700,000 distinct CDR3 sequences, over 45% of them seen once. Source material: blood. The TCR comes from a girl aged 2-10 years with multiple sclerosis. V gene TRBV6-2 or TRBV6-3 combines with J gene TRBJ1-2; D is unresolved. The CDR3 region has the DNA TGTGCCAGCAGTTACTCGGATGAGGAGTCTGGCTACACCTTC. Its protein is CASSYSDEESGYTF.